This T cell receptor (beta chain) was documented in a study of T-cell memory formation after mild COVID-19. TCRdb recomputed calls from the 5' RACE reads with MiXCR, one row per CDR3 protein. Among 200,000 to 250,000 distinct CDR3 sequences listed, about 16% were seen once. The CDR3 loop spans 13 amino acids. Germline lookup yields CDR1 MNHNS and CDR2 SASEGT. On this clonotype itself: A junction boundary mismatches the germline segment, possibly from a read error.

The receptor comes from a young man who had mild COVID-19 (a few samples of this study predate the infection). Cell type and time point are not known. V is TRBV6-1 and J is TRBJ2-1; weak D call: TRBD2 (5 bases). The specimen sequenced was PBMCs or a T cell subset sorted from them (not recorded which). CDR3 DNA sequence: TGTGTCAGCAGTGCGACCCGACCTAGCGAGCAGTTCTTC. It codes for CVSSATRPSEQFF.